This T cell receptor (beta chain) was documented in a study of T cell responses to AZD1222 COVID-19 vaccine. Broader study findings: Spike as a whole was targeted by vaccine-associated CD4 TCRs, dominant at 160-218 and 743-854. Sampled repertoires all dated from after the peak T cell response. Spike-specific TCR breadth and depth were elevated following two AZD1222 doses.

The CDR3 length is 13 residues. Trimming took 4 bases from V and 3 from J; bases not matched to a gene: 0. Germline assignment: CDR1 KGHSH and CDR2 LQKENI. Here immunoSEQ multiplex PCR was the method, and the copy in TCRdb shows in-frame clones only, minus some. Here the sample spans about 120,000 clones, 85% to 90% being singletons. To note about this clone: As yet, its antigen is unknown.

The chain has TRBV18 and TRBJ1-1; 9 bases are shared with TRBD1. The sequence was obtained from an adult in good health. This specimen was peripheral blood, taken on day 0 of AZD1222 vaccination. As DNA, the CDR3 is TGTGCCAGCTCACGGGACAGGGACACTGAAGCTTTCTTT. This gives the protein CASSRDRDTEAFF.